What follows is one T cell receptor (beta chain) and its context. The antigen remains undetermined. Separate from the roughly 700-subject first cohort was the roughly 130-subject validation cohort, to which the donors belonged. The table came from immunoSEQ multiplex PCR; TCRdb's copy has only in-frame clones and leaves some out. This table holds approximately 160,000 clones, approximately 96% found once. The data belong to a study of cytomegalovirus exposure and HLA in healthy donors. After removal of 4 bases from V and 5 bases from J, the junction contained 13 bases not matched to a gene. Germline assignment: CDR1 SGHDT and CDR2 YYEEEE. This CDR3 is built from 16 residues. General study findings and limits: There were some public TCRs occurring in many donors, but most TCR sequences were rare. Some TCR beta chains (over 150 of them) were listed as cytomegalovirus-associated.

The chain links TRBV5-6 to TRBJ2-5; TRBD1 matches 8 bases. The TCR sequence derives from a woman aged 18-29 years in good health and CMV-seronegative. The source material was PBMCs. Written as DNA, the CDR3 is TGTGCCAGCAGCAGCTCACAGGGGGAATATGGGGAGACCCAGTACTTC. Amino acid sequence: CASSSSQGEYGETQYF. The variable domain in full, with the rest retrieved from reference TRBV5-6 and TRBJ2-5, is DAGVTQSPTHLIKTRGQQVTLRCSPKSGHDTVSWYQQALGQGPQFIFQYYEEEERQRGNFPDRFSGHQFPNYSSELNVNALLLGDSALYLCASSSSQGEYGETQYFGPGTRLLVL.